The rows below give T cell receptor beta chains drawn from one sample of a study of OX40 agonist ivuxolimab in advanced cancers. Repertoires were generated with immunoSEQ multiplex PCR, while TCRdb's copy carries only in-frame clones and drops some. The sample consists of roughly 80,000 clones, 65% to 90% of them appearing once. The sequences come from CD4+ or CD8+ T cells sorted from blood, collected in a trial of the OX40 agonist ivuxolimab. These receptors all stem from an adult with an advanced solid tumor such as melanoma, head and neck, liver or kidney cancer. The CDR3 runs from the conserved cysteine through the conserved F or W. Fields, in order: D gene, V gene, J gene, clone size, CDR3 DNA, CDR3 protein. A D gene is named only where the DNA matches it firmly. For some rows the clone size is stated as once, few or many, or as a class when expanded; others skip it.

NA	TRBV2	TRBJ1-5	once	TGTGCCAGCAGTGAATTAGGGGGTCACCAGCCCCAGCATTTT	CASSELGGHQPQHF
NA	TRBV28	TRBJ2-7	NA	TGTGCCAGCAGAGTCTCGATGTCCTACGAGCAGTACTTC	CASRVSMSYEQYF
NA	TRBV7-2	TRBJ2-3	NA	TGTGCCAGCAGCTTAGCAGATACGCAGTATTTT	CASSLADTQYF
NA	TRBV11-2	TRBJ2-5	NA	TGTGCCAGCAGCTTAAGAGAAGTACAAGAGACCCAGTACTTC	CASSLREVQETQYF
TRBD2	TRBV5-5	TRBJ2-1	NA	TGTGCCAGCAGCCCGACTAGCGGGGGGCGGGAGCAGTTCTTC	CASSPTSGGREQFF
TRBD1	TRBV5-1	TRBJ1-6	NA	TGCGCCAGCAGCTTGAGAACAGGGGAGTCACCCCTCCACTTT	CASSLRTGESPLHF
TRBD2	TRBV29-1	TRBJ2-3	NA	TGCAGCGGAGACGGCACAGGGACTAGCGGGAGCACAGATACGCAGTATTTT	CSGDGTGTSGSTDTQYF
TRBD2	TRBV28	TRBJ2-3	NA	TGTGCCAGCAGTTTATGGGGGGGAGGGACAGATACGCAGTATTTT	CASSLWGGGTDTQYF
NA	TRBV6-1	TRBJ1-2	few	TGTGCCAGCAGTGAATTAGGCGGGAACTATGGCTACACCTTC	CASSELGGNYGYTF
TRBD1	TRBV10-3	TRBJ2-7	few	TGTGCCATCAAAGTGACAGGGGGCTCCTACGAGCAGTACTTC	CAIKVTGGSYEQYF
TRBD2	TRBV19	TRBJ2-1	NA	TGTGCCAGTAGTATTTGGGGGGGAAAGAGGTACAATGAGCAGTTCTTC	CASSIWGGKRYNEQFF
NA	TRBV7-2	TRBJ2-3	NA	TGTGCCAGCAGCTTGGCCTGGGACACAGATACGCAGTATTTT	CASSLAWDTDTQYF
NA	TRBV6-5	TRBJ1-2	once	TGTGCCAGCAAACGGGGCGGTGGCTACACCTTC	CASKRGGGYTF
TRBD1	TRBV2	TRBJ2-6	NA	TGTGCCAGCAGCAGGACAGGGTCAACTGGGGCCAACGTCCTGACTTTC	CASSRTGSTGANVLTF
NA	TRBV4-3	TRBJ1-1	NA	TGCGCCAGCAGCCAAGAAGGGTGGGGGGACACTGAAGCTTTCTTT	CASSQEGWGDTEAFF
TRBD1	TRBV19	TRBJ1-4	NA	TGTGCCAGTAGTACCGGACAGGGGGGTGAAAAACTGTTTTTT	CASSTGQGGEKLFF
TRBD1	TRBV27	TRBJ2-2	NA	TGTGCCAGCAGCGTACAGGGGCCCCTAGGAACCGGGGAGCTGTTTTTT	CASSVQGPLGTGELFF
NA	TRBV6-5	TRBJ2-1	NA	TGTGCCAGCAGTCCCCCCCACGGAGGATACAATGAGCAGTTCTTC	CASSPPHGGYNEQFF
NA	TRBV27	TRBJ2-7	NA	TGTGCCAGCAGTCCTAACGACAGAGTGTTTGAGCAGTACTTC	CASSPNDRVFEQYF
NA	TRBV11-2	TRBJ1-1	few	TGTGCCAGCAGCTTATCGGATAGGGGTACTGAAGCTTTCTTT	CASSLSDRGTEAFF
NA	TRBV2	TRBJ2-3	NA	TGTGCCAATGATAGAGGATCTAGCACAGATACGCAGTATTTT	CANDRGSSTDTQYF
NA	TRBV5-1	TRBJ1-1	NA	TGCGCCAGCAGCTCCCTCCCCGAACAGGGCGCTGAAGCTTTCTTT	CASSSLPEQGAEAFF
NA	TRBV6-5	TRBJ2-7	once	TGTGCCAGCAGTTACGATGGGGACTACGAGCAGTACTTC	CASSYDGDYEQYF
TRBD2	TRBV5-1	TRBJ2-3	NA	TGCGCCAGCAGCGCTAGGACTAGTCGAACAGATACGCAGTATTTT	CASSARTSRTDTQYF
NA	TRBV18	TRBJ2-7	NA	TGTGCCAGCTCACCTGCCGGGGCCCGGAACTACGAGCAGTACTTC	CASSPAGARNYEQYF
NA	TRBV13	TRBJ1-1	NA	TGTGCCAGCAGCTTCTCTGGCCAAGGGGTCACTGAAGCTTTCTTT	CASSFSGQGVTEAFF
NA	TRBV6-5	TRBJ1-2	NA	TGTGCCAGCTCCCGACAGGTCAACGACTATGGCTACACCTTC	CASSRQVNDYGYTF
NA	TRBV6-5	TRBJ2-6	NA	TGTGCCACCGGACGGGGACTGGGAGGGGCCAACGTCCTGACTTTC	CATGRGLGGANVLTF
TRBD1	TRBV5-6	TRBJ1-2	NA	TGTGCCAGCAGCTTGGAGGGACAGGAGGACATCTATGGCTACACCTTC	CASSLEGQEDIYGYTF
NA	TRBV7-9	TRBJ2-7	NA	TGTGCCAGCAGCTTAGTTCCCCCGGGATACGAGCAGTACTTC	CASSLVPPGYEQYF
NA	TRBV7-2	TRBJ2-3	NA	TGTGCCAGCAGCTCGCGGGACTCCGGGGGTACGCAGTATTTT	CASSSRDSGGTQYF
TRBD1	TRBV5-4	TRBJ1-1	NA	TGTGCCAGCAGCCTCAGACAGGGTTCCACTGAAGCTTTCTTT	CASSLRQGSTEAFF